These T cell receptor beta chains were read from a single sample in a study of identical twins. TCRdb reprocessed the 5' RACE reads via MiXCR and lists one record per CDR3 protein. The repertoire consists of around 450,000 distinct CDR3 sequences, with about 14% occurring once and the leading ten covering 0.52%. The same data also went into a second study, on yellow fever vaccine responses in identical twins.

Sequences were obtained from CD4+ T cells sorted from blood. The receptors derive from a young woman in good health. The CDR3 runs from the conserved cysteine through the conserved F or W. Fields, in order: V gene, J gene, clone size, D gene, CDR3 DNA, CDR3 protein. A D gene is named only where the DNA matches it firmly. Only some rows state a clone size, as once, few, many or a class for expanded clones.

TRBV20-1	TRBJ1-3	-	-	TGCAGTGCTTCCCCCCGGGGAAACACCATATATTTT	CSASPRGNTIYF
TRBV7-6	TRBJ2-6	-	-	TGTGCCAGCAGCCCAAAGACAGTTTTCTCTGGGGCCAACGTCCTGACTTTC	CASSPKTVFSGANVLTF
TRBV11-2	TRBJ2-7	-	TRBD2	TGTGCCAGCAGCCCTAAGCCGCGGATCTTAGCGGGGGGGCCAGAGCAGTACTTC	CASSPKPRILAGGPEQYF
TRBV5-1	TRBJ1-2	-	-	TGCGCCAGCAGCCTACCCGAGGACCATCTTTCGGCTAACTATGGCTACACCTTC	CASSLPEDHLSANYGYTF
TRBV5-1	TRBJ2-3	many	TRBD1	TGCGCCAAGGGGACAGGCATTCGGTATTTT	CAKGTGIRYF
TRBV28	TRBJ1-1	-	-	TGTGCCAGCAGTTCCACAGGGAATTTAGCTTTCTTT	CASSSTGNLAFF
TRBV3-1	TRBJ2-2	many	TRBD1	TGTGCCAGCAGCTATCCACAGGGGAGGGAGCTGTTTTTT	CASSYPQGRELFF
TRBV27	TRBJ2-3	-	TRBD2	TGTGCCAGCAGCCTGGGACTAGCGGGGAGTGGAGATACGCAGTATTTT	CASSLGLAGSGDTQYF
TRBV25-1	TRBJ2-5	few	TRBD2	TGTGCCAGCAGTGAGGCCAGCGGGAACGGTATCAGGACCCAGTACTTC	CASSEASGNGIRTQYF
TRBV6-2/TRBV6-3	TRBJ2-6	-	-	TGTGCCAGCAGTTACGGCCAGCTCTCTGGGGCCAACGTCCTGACTTTC	CASSYGQLSGANVLTF
TRBV6-2/TRBV6-3	TRBJ2-2	few	-	TGTGCCAGCAGGCAACCACAGAGAGTCGGGGAGCTGTTTTTT	CASRQPQRVGELFF
TRBV20-1	TRBJ1-6	few	-	TGCAGTGCTAGCCCAGGGACTAACCGGGATTCACCCCTCCACTTT	CSASPGTNRDSPLHF
TRBV6-5	TRBJ2-2	-	-	TGTGCCAGCAGTTACGAATATAAGCCCACCGGGGAGCTGTTTTTT	CASSYEYKPTGELFF
TRBV3-1	TRBJ1-2	few	TRBD1	TGTGCCAGCAGCCCTTTAGCGACAGGGGACTATGGCTACACCTTC	CASSPLATGDYGYTF
TRBV14	TRBJ2-2	-	-	TGTGCCAGCAGCCCCGGACGGAGGGGCACCGGGGAGCTGTTTTTT	CASSPGRRGTGELFF
TRBV7-9	TRBJ1-1	many	-	TGTGCCAGCAGCTTTTCATCAGGGGCCACTGAAGCTTTCTTT	CASSFSSGATEAFF
TRBV7-9	TRBJ1-1	few	-	TGTGCCAGCAGCTTACCACTTCCGGGGTTCGCTGAAGCTTTCTTT	CASSLPLPGFAEAFF
TRBV29-1	TRBJ2-1	few	TRBD2	TGCAGCGTTGAAGTTGCTAGCGGGACCTACAATGAGCAGTTCTTC	CSVEVASGTYNEQFF
TRBV5-1	TRBJ2-1	few	-	TGCGCCAGCAGAAGCTCGGGCGGGAAGAACACGAATGAGCAGTTCTTC	CASRSSGGKNTNEQFF